Listed below are T cell receptor beta chains from one sample, sequenced in a study of T cell repertoires in cytomegalovirus infection. TCRdb passed the reads through MiXCR, listing each CDR3 protein once. Here the sample spans 150,000 to 200,000 distinct CDR3 sequences, roughly 28% being singletons. The sequencing input was PBMCs. These receptors originate from a human donor in good health (CMV status not recorded). Some clones in this sample may be carry-over from other donors' samples. Both conserved end residues are part of each CDR3. Each record gives: J gene, D gene, clone size, V gene, CDR3 protein, CDR3 DNA. D genes are given only for firm matches. Where a row states a size, it is once, few, many or the class of an expanded clone; other rows omit it.

>TRBJ1-4|NA|few|TRBV19
CASRRREETATNEKLFF
TGTGCCAGTAGGCGAAGGGAGGAAACAGCAACTAATGAAAAACTGTTTTTT
>TRBJ1-5|NA|few|TRBV6-2/TRBV6-3
CASSPSRDQPQHF
TGTGCCAGCAGCCCTTCGAGGGATCAGCCCCAGCATTTT
>TRBJ2-3|NA|NA|TRBV20-1
CSASRLGQADTQYF
TGCAGTGCTAGCCGACTAGGCCAGGCAGATACGCAGTATTTT
>TRBJ1-6|NA|NA|TRBV27
CASSLSPGTKNSPLHF
TGTGCCAGCAGTTTATCGCCCGGGACAAAAAATTCACCCCTCCACTTT
>TRBJ2-7|NA|NA|TRBV5-5
CASSLDFTYEQYF
TGTGCCAGCAGCTTGGACTTTACCTACGAGCAGTACTTC
>TRBJ1-2|TRBD1|few|TRBV14
CASSRPYTRTGDWGYTF
TGTGCCAGCAGCCGCCCCTATACTCGGACAGGGGACTGGGGCTACACCTTC
>TRBJ2-7|TRBD1|few|TRBV7-7
CASSKGQGVNEQYF
TGTGCTAGCAGCAAGGGACAGGGGGTCAACGAGCAGTACTTC
>TRBJ2-6|NA|many|TRBV12-3/TRBV12-4
CASSFAGSGANVLTF
TGTGCCAGCAGTTTTGCAGGGTCTGGGGCCAACGTCCTGACTTTC
>TRBJ1-4|NA|NA|TRBV6-5
CASSDSGGRGEKLFF
TGTGCCAGCAGCGACTCGGGGGGGCGAGGCGAAAAACTGTTTTTT
>TRBJ2-2|NA|NA|TRBV12-5
CASALRTNTGELFF
TGTGCTAGTGCCTTACGGACGAACACCGGGGAGCTGTTTTTT
>TRBJ1-1|NA|NA|TRBV6-2/TRBV6-3
CASSQRLGGGNTEAFF
TGTGCCAGCAGTCAACGGCTGGGAGGAGGGAACACTGAAGCTTTCTTT
>TRBJ1-2|TRBD1|NA|TRBV19
CASMVQGPGVTNGYTF
TGTGCCAGTATGGTACAGGGGCCTGGGGTTACTAATGGCTACACCTTC
>TRBJ2-1|TRBD1|few|TRBV20-1
CSAPGQDYNEQFF
TGCAGTGCTCCAGGACAGGATTACAATGAGCAGTTCTTC
>TRBJ1-1|NA|few|TRBV29-1
CSVVVAGLEAFF
TGCAGCGTTGTAGTAGCGGGTCTTGAAGCTTTCTTT
>TRBJ1-4|NA|few|TRBV7-3
CASSSTGARDEKLFF
TGTGCCAGCAGCTCTACGGGGGCGCGGGATGAAAAACTGTTTTTT
>TRBJ2-1|NA|many|TRBV7-6
CASSLGSRGFDEQFF
TGTGCCAGCAGCTTGGGTAGCAGGGGTTTTGATGAGCAGTTCTTC
>TRBJ2-3|TRBD2|NA|TRBV2
CASSEGLPFTDTQYF
TGTGCCAGCAGTGAGGGACTACCTTTCACAGATACGCAGTATTTT
>TRBJ2-4|TRBD1|NA|TRBV19
CASSGGQLSAKNIQYF
TGTGCCAGTAGTGGGGGACAGCTCTCGGCCAAAAACATTCAGTACTTC
>TRBJ2-1|NA|many|TRBV5-1
CASSLAAVNEQFF
TGCGCCAGCAGCTTGGCGGCAGTCAATGAGCAGTTCTTC
>TRBJ1-4|TRBD1|NA|TRBV12-3/TRBV12-4
CASSFRGDEKLFF
TGTGCCAGCAGTTTCAGGGGGGATGAAAAACTGTTTTTT
>TRBJ2-4|TRBD1|NA|TRBV7-9
CASSPNPGQGGAKNIQYF
TGTGCCAGCAGCCCCAACCCGGGACAGGGGGGAGCCAAAAACATTCAGTACTTC
>TRBJ1-1|NA|few|TRBV5-1
CASSTGRNRERGTEAFF
TGCGCCAGCAGCACCGGAAGGAACAGGGAAAGAGGGACTGAAGCTTTCTTT
>TRBJ2-7|TRBD1|many|TRBV18
CASSPEGTGSPYEQYF
TGTGCCAGCTCACCGGAGGGGACAGGGTCGCCCTACGAGCAGTACTTC
>TRBJ1-1|NA|NA|TRBV3-1
CASSQDPPGNTEAFF
TGTGCCAGCAGCCAAGATCCCCCTGGGAACACTGAAGCTTTCTTT
>TRBJ1-1|NA|NA|TRBV5-1
CASSLGDSDGTEAFF
TGCGCCAGCAGCTTGGGAGATAGTGACGGCACTGAAGCTTTCTTT
>TRBJ2-4|NA|many|TRBV7-2
CASSLEVGDNIQYF
TGTGCCAGCAGCTTAGAAGTGGGTGACAACATTCAGTACTTC
>TRBJ2-7|TRBD1|NA|TRBV4-3
CASSSDRADEQYF
TGCGCCAGCAGCTCTGACAGGGCGGACGAGCAGTACTTC
>TRBJ2-7|TRBD1|NA|TRBV9
CASSASGTAIYEQYF
TGTGCCAGCAGCGCCTCCGGGACAGCGATCTACGAGCAGTACTTC
>TRBJ2-5|NA|many|TRBV7-2
CASSTDRRQGETQYF
TGTGCCAGCAGCACAGACAGACGGCAGGGGGAGACCCAGTACTTC
>TRBJ1-1|NA|few|TRBV5-6
CASSLEGLMNTEAFF
TGTGCCAGCAGCTTGGAGGGTCTTATGAACACTGAAGCTTTCTTT
>TRBJ1-2|TRBD1|NA|TRBV7-2
CASSHGTGGQRNYGYTF
TGTGCCAGCAGCCACGGGACAGGGGGCCAGAGGAACTATGGCTACACCTTC
>TRBJ2-7|NA|many|TRBV7-2
CASSLAGVGAATAYEQYF
TGTGCCAGCAGCTTAGCTGGGGTAGGGGCCGCCACAGCCTACGAGCAGTACTTC
>TRBJ1-3|NA|many|TRBV7-9
CASSPWEGSTGNTIYF
TGTGCCAGCAGCCCCTGGGAGGGCTCCACTGGAAACACCATATATTTT
>TRBJ2-1|TRBD2|many|TRBV7-2
CASSLAVAGGPNEQFF
TGTGCCAGCAGCTTAGCGGTAGCGGGGGGACCCAATGAGCAGTTCTTC
>TRBJ2-3|TRBD2|many|TRBV7-2
CAGQRDSSDTQYF
TGTGCCGGCCAGCGGGACTCCTCAGATACGCAGTATTTT
>TRBJ1-5|NA|few|TRBV19
CASGIGPQHF
TGTGCCAGTGGGATTGGGCCCCAGCATTTT
>TRBJ1-2|NA|many|TRBV7-8
CASSLDSINEGTF
TGTGCCAGCAGCTTGGACAGCATTAATGAGGGCACCTTC
>TRBJ2-3|NA|many|TRBV3-1
CASSQVGVPDTQYF
TGTGCCAGCAGCCAAGTAGGGGTCCCAGATACGCAGTATTTT
>TRBJ1-1|NA|NA|TRBV6-5
CASTAGGTAFF
TGTGCCAGCACCGCGGGGGGGACGGCTTTCTTT
>TRBJ2-1|NA|few|TRBV7-3
CASSLGGLEEQFF
TGTGCCAGCAGCTTAGGCGGCTTGGAAGAGCAGTTCTTC